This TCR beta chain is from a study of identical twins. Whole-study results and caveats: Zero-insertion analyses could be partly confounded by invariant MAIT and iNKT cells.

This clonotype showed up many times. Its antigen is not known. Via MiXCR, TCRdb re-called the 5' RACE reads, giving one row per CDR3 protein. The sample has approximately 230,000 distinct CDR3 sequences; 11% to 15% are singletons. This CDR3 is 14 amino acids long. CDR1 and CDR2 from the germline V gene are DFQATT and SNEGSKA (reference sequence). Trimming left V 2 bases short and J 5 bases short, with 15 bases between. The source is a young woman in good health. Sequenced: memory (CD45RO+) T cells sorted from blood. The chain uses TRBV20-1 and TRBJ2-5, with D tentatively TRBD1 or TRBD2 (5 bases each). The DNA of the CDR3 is TGCAGTGCTAGAAATCCGGGGTGGGGGGAGACCCAGTACTTC. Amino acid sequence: CSARNPGWGETQYF.